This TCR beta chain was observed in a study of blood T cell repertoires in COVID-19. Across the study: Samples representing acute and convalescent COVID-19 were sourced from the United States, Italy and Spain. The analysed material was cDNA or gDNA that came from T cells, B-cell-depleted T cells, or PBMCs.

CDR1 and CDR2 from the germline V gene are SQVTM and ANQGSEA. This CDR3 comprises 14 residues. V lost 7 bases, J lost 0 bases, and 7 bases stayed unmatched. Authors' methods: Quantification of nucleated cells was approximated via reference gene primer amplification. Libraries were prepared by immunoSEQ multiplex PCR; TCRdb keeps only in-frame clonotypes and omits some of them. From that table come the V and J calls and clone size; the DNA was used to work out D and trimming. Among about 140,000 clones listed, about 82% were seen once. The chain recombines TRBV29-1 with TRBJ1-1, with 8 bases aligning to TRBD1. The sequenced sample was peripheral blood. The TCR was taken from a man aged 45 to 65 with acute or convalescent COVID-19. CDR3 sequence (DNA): TGCAGCGGGAATGACAGGGGCTTGAACACTGAAGCTTTCTTT. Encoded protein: CSGNDRGLNTEAFF.